The entry that follows covers one TCR beta chain sequence. The target antigen is unknown. These data are taken from a study of CD8+ T cells in alopecia areata. Overall study: Treated patients received oral tofacitinib, 5 to 10 mg twice daily.

Findings of the study overall: Mice showed clearer TCR sharing than patients did, a gap that was possibly HLA-related.

Germline lookup yields CDR1 SGHRS and CDR2 YFSETQ. V lost 2 bases and J lost 5, with 23 bases in between. The CDR3 is made up of 17 amino acids. In each case, RNA was isolated and then reverse transcribed into cDNA as the sequencing template. The data were produced by immunoSEQ multiplex PCR, yet TCRdb's version contains in-frame clones alone and is incomplete. The sample includes 120,000 or so clones, about 57% of them seen just once. This rearrangement joins TRBV5-1 to TRBJ2-7, with D possibly being TRBD2 (5 bases). This receptor was identified in a human donor with alopecia areata. Here the sequenced sample was CD4+ T cells sorted from blood, taken at week 0. The CDR3 DNA reads TGCGCCAGCAGCTTCCCCACCGCCTCGGAGGAGGTCCACGAGCAGTACTTC. Protein product: CASSFPTASEEVHEQYF. Combining the CDR3 with reference TRBV5-1 and TRBJ2-7 gives the whole variable domain KAGVTQTPRYLIKTRGQQVTLSCSPISGHRSVSWYQQTPGQGLQFLFEYFSETQRNKGNFPGRFSGRQFSNSRSEMNVSTLELGDSALYLCASSFPTASEEVHEQYFGPGTRLTVT.